The 17 T cell receptor beta chains presented below share a single source sample, sequenced in a study of beta chain features in type 1 diabetes. The study, taken as a whole, reports: Among all four CD4+ subsets, Type 1 diabetes patients had TCRB CDR3s that were moderately but significantly shorter.

Antigens for these TCRs are unknown. The isolated RNA, all of it, was reverse transcribed, so expressed TCRB transcripts were what got sequenced. The table came from immunoSEQ multiplex PCR; TCRdb's copy has only in-frame clones and leaves some out. This sample has hundreds of thousands of clones, with 11% found just once. The source material was naive CD4+ T cells from blood. These receptors came from a man aged 25-40 years with type 1 diabetes.

In this sample, this clone turned up a few times. The chain links TRBV29-1 to TRBJ1-3; D is possibly TRBD1 (5 bases). The V and J ends lost 7 bases and 2 bases respectively, with 12 bases between them. Germline V gene data show CDR1 as SQVTM and CDR2 as ANQGSEA. The CDR3 covers 13 residues. The CDR3 loop reads CSAMGGAGNTIYF. The DNA of the CDR3 is TGCAGCGCGATGGGGGGAGCTGGAAACACCATATATTTT. Drawing the rest from reference TRBV29-1 and TRBJ1-3, the complete variable domain is SAVISQKPSRDICQRGTSLTIQCQVDSQVTMMFWYRQQPGQSLTLIATANQGSEATYESGFVIDKFPISRPNLTFSTLTVSNMSPEDSSIYLCSAMGGAGNTIYFGEGSWLTVV.

V usage is TRBV5-1 and J usage is TRBJ1-1, with D possibly TRBD1 on 5 matching bases. This CDR3 has 13 amino acids. The ends were cut back, 2 bases at V and 7 bases at J, with 12 bases in the middle. In germline, CDR1 is SGHRS, CDR2 YFSETQ. Here the CDR3 reads CASSLRGEIEAFF. The CDR3 DNA reads as TGCGCCAGCAGCTTAAGGGGCGAAATTGAAGCTTTCTTT.

The chain recombines TRBV15 with TRBJ2-7; 8 bases are a match to TRBD1. The V segment lost 1 base and the J segment 4 bases; nucleotides outside the gene matches: 6. This CDR3 is 15 amino acids long. Germline lookup yields CDR1 LNHNV and CDR2 YYDKDF (reference sequence). The CDR3 region has the DNA TGTGCCACCAGCAGAGCGTCCACAGGGGGATACGAGCAGTACTTC. Protein product: CATSRASTGGYEQYF. Full variable domain (rest looked up from reference TRBV15 and TRBJ2-7): DAMVIQNPRYQVTQFGKPVTLSCSQTLNHNVMYWYQQKSSQAPKLLFHYYDKDFNNEADTPDNFQSRRPNTSFCFLDIRSPGLGDTAMYLCATSRASTGGYEQYFGPGTRLTVT.

This clone showed up just a few times. V is TRBV28 and J is TRBJ2-3; no clear D gene. V lost 6 bases and J lost 2, with 9 bases in between. The CDR3 has 13 residues. Germline CDR1 and CDR2: MDHEN and SYDVKM. Written as DNA, the CDR3 is TGTGCCAGCAGCCTACCGCCCACAGATACGCAGTATTTT. This gives the protein CASSLPPTDTQYF.

This clone was detected only a few times. The chain employs TRBV5-4 and TRBJ2-1; TRBD2 matches at 11 bases. V gave up 0 bases and J gave up 12 bases; unmatched junction bases: 14. Germline lookup yields CDR1 SGHNT and CDR2 YYREEE (reference sequence). The CDR3 spans 17 residues. The chain's CDR3 is CASSLGLAGGSLARQFF. In DNA, the CDR3 is TGTGCCAGCAGCTTGGGGCTAGCGGGGGGCTCCCTAGCACGGCAGTTCTTC.

This clone was seen only a few times. J is TRBJ1-1 and V is TRBV5-6; 8 nucleotides align to TRBD1. The CDR3 is made up of 16 amino acids. Germline lookup yields CDR1 SGHDT and CDR2 YYEEEE. Germline trimming cut 2 bases from V and 0 bases from J; bases unmatched to any gene: 6. This chain's CDR3 is CASSFRDRRLNTEAFF. Here the CDR3 DNA reads TGTGCCAGCAGCTTCCGGGACAGGCGACTGAACACTGAAGCTTTCTTT. The entire variable domain, with the rest obtained from reference TRBV5-6 and TRBJ1-1, is as follows: DAGVTQSPTHLIKTRGQQVTLRCSPKSGHDTVSWYQQALGQGPQFIFQYYEEEERQRGNFPDRFSGHQFPNYSSELNVNALLLGDSALYLCASSFRDRRLNTEAFFGQGTRLTVV.

The sample holds a few counts of this clone. This rearrangement joins TRBV7-2 to TRBJ2-5; D is possibly TRBD2 (6 bases). This CDR3 spans 15 amino acids. Deletions cut 5 bases from V and 3 bases from J, with 16 bases between. Germline loops: CDR1 SGHTA, CDR2 FQGNSA. This chain's CDR3 is CASSRIWRGEETQYF. The CDR3 DNA follows: TGTGCCAGCAGCAGGATTTGGCGGGGAGAAGAGACCCAGTACTTC.

The V call is TRBV6-5, the J call TRBJ2-7; the match to TRBD1 covers 7 bases. V trimming: 0 bases; J trimming: 4 bases; junction bases outside the gene matches: 3. The CDR3 contains 14 residues. CDR1 is MNHEY and CDR2 is SVGAGI in the germline V gene. The CDR3 spells CASSYSRGRYEQYF. CDR3 DNA: TGTGCCAGCAGTTACTCGAGGGGGCGGTACGAGCAGTACTTC.

This clone was recorded a few times. The gene calls are TRBV28 and TRBJ2-2; the D is unclear. CDR1 and CDR2 (germline): MDHEN, SYDVKM. The CDR3 covers 13 residues. V lost 6 bases, J lost 0 bases, and 5 bases lay in between. CDR3 nucleotides: TGTGCCAGCAGCAAATCGAACACCGGGGAGCTGTTTTTT. Protein: CASSKSNTGELFF.

The rearrangement joins TRBV2 to TRBJ1-1; D unclear. Trimming removed 2 bases from V and 4 bases from J, with 11 bases in between. CDR3 length: 14 amino acids. Germline CDR1 SNHLY, CDR2 FYNNEI. This chain's CDR3 is CASSESGWGTEAFF. As DNA, the CDR3 is TGTGCCAGCAGTGAAAGCGGTTGGGGCACTGAAGCTTTCTTT.

The DNA for the CDR3 is TGTGCCAGCTCACCCTCTACGCTCAGGCCAGATACGCAGTATTTT. This translates into CASSPSTLRPDTQYF. This chain links TRBV18 with TRBJ2-3; D unresolved. The germline CDR1 and CDR2 sequences are KGHSH and LQKENI. The CDR3 contains 15 residues. V lost 3 bases to trimming and J lost 4 bases, with 14 bases between them.

The chain is built from TRBV7-9 and TRBJ2-5; TRBD2 aligns across 8 bases. This CDR3 is 17 amino acids long. V gave up 5 bases and J gave up 1 base; unmatched junction bases: 12. Germline CDR1 reads SEHNR; CDR2 reads FQNEAQ (reference sequence). The CDR3, as DNA: TGTGCCAGCAGCCCTATGGGTAGCGGGGCCCTCCAAGAGACCCAGTACTTC. Protein: CASSPMGSGALQETQYF.

This chain links TRBV18 with TRBJ2-3; 9 nucleotides agree with TRBD2. The V and J ends lost 3 bases and 1 base, in that order; junction bases with no gene match: 8. The CDR3 totals 17 residues. The germline gives CDR1 KGHSH, CDR2 LQKENI. CDR3 loop: CASSPASGTTGTDTQYF. The CDR3 bases are TGTGCCAGCTCACCGGCTAGCGGGACTACTGGCACAGATACGCAGTATTTT.

This clone was seen a handful of times. V and J are TRBV9 and TRBJ1-2; no clear D. The germline V and J ends were trimmed by 2 bases and 7 bases, with 9 bases remaining between them. The CDR3 covers 12 residues. Per the germline V gene, CDR1 is SGDLS and CDR2 is YYNGEE. CDR3 loop: CASSVSNGGYTF. The CDR3 DNA sequence: TGTGCCAGCAGCGTCTCCAACGGTGGCTACACCTTC.

This clone was picked up a small number of times. The chain recombines TRBV7-9 with TRBJ1-2; 8 nucleotides align to TRBD1. CDR1 is SEHNR and CDR2 is FQNEAQ in the germline V gene (reference sequence). Germline trimming cut 5 bases from V and 2 bases from J; bases unmatched to any gene: 4. This CDR3 has 14 residues. This CDR3 reads CASSKWDRNYGYTF. The CDR3 DNA is TGTGCCAGCAGCAAATGGGACAGGAACTATGGCTACACCTTC. The whole variable domain, remainder taken from reference TRBV7-9 and TRBJ1-2, is DTGVSQNPRHKITKRGQNVTFRCDPISEHNRLYWYRQTLGQGPEFLTYFQNEAQLEKSRLLSDRFSAERPKGSFSTLEIQRTEQGDSAMYLCASSKWDRNYGYTFGSGTRLTVV.

This clone was observed a handful of times. The V gene is TRBV18, the J gene TRBJ1-2, with D possibly matching TRBD1 (6 bases). This CDR3 comprises 13 residues. V lost 0 bases, J lost 8 bases, and 10 bases lay in between. The V gene's germline CDR1 is KGHSH and CDR2 LQKENI. The CDR3 loop reads CASSPPTGGGYTF. As DNA, the CDR3 is TGTGCCAGCTCACCACCGACAGGAGGAGGCTACACCTTC.

The chain recombines TRBV2 with TRBJ1-1, with D possibly TRBD1 on 5 matching bases. The CDR3 is 13 residues long. Germline CDR1 SNHLY, CDR2 FYNNEI. Trimming took off 5 bases at V and 4 bases at J, with 11 bases between the two ends. CDR3 bases: TGTGCCAGCAGTTCAGGGCTGGGCACTGAAGCTTTCTTT. This translates into CASSSGLGTEAFF.